This is a list of T cell receptor beta chains from one sample in a study of blood T cell repertoires in COVID-19. TCRdb's table, derived via immunoSEQ multiplex PCR, lists solely in-frame clones and lacks some. The sample shows about 270,000 clones, roughly nine tenths of them seen only once. Sequencing was carried out using PBMCs or T cells enriched from blood (not recorded which). These receptor sequences come from a woman under 30 who had recovered from COVID-19. Both conserved end residues are part of each CDR3. D genes are given only for firm matches. Rows give clone size only sometimes, using once, few, many, or a class for an expanded clone.

abundance,v_gene,d_gene,j_gene,CDR3aa,CDR3nt
once,TRBV18,TRBD1,TRBJ1-4,CASSQNRGENEKLFF,TGTGCCAGCTCCCAAAACAGGGGGGAGAATGAAAAACTGTTTTTT
-,TRBV5-1,-,TRBJ2-1,CASSLASGDNEQFF,TGCGCCAGCAGCTTGGCCTCCGGAGACAATGAGCAGTTCTTC
few,TRBV15,TRBD1,TRBJ1-3,CATSRTGTGVHSGNTIYF,TGTGCCACCAGCAGAACCGGGACAGGGGTCCACTCTGGAAACACCATATATTTT
few,TRBV25-1,-,TRBJ1-6,CASSESRARSYNSPLHF,TGTGCCAGCAGTGAATCCAGGGCTCGCTCCTATAATTCACCCCTCCACTTT
-,TRBV5-6,TRBD1,TRBJ1-2,CASSLGQGDYGYTF,TGTGCCAGCAGCTTGGGGCAGGGGGACTATGGCTACACCTTC
-,TRBV7-9,TRBD2,TRBJ2-1,CASSLTSAGGSYNEQFF,TGTGCCAGCAGCTTAACCTCAGCGGGGGGGTCCTACAATGAGCAGTTCTTC
-,TRBV2,-,TRBJ1-5,CASSGGGQWQPQHF,TGTGCCAGCAGTGGTGGAGGGCAGTGGCAGCCCCAGCATTTT
once,TRBV5-1,-,TRBJ1-1,CASSEMGAGTEAFF,TGCGCCAGCAGCGAGATGGGGGCTGGCACTGAAGCTTTCTTT
many,TRBV6-4,-,TRBJ2-2,CASSPGQGSDPGELFF,TGTGCCAGCAGCCCCGGTCAGGGGTCCGACCCCGGGGAGCTGTTTTTT
-,TRBV11-3,-,TRBJ1-1,CASSSRQSGEAFF,TGTGCCAGCAGCTCCCGACAGTCCGGTGAAGCTTTCTTT
-,TRBV30,-,TRBJ2-7,CAWREGPGYEQYF,TGTGCCTGGAGGGAGGGTCCAGGGTACGAGCAGTACTTC
-,TRBV19,TRBD1,TRBJ1-1,CASSKDRRNTEAFF,TGTGCCAGTAGTAAGGACAGGCGTAACACTGAAGCTTTCTTT
-,TRBV6-7,-,TRBJ1-2,CASSRTVSYGYTF,TGTGCCAGCAGTCGGACAGTTTCCTACGGCTACACCTTC
-,TRBV7-9,TRBD1,TRBJ1-1,CASSAYRGASEAFF,TGTGCCAGCAGCGCCTACAGGGGCGCGAGTGAAGCTTTCTTT
once,TRBV18,TRBD1,TRBJ1-1,CASSPQTGYRASQNTEAFF,TGTGCCAGCTCACCACAGACAGGGTATAGGGCCTCTCAGAACACTGAAGCTTTCTTT
-,TRBV4-1,-,TRBJ1-2,CASSQVQANYGYTF,TGCGCCAGCAGCCAAGTACAAGCTAACTATGGCTACACCTTC
-,TRBV12-3/TRBV12-4,-,TRBJ1-1,CASSPTQGGEAFF,TGTGCCAGCAGTCCCACACAGGGCGGTGAAGCTTTCTTT
-,TRBV29-1,-,TRBJ1-2,CSVLGLTANYGYTF,TGCAGCGTCCTAGGCTTAACCGCTAACTATGGCTACACCTTC
-,TRBV11-3,-,TRBJ1-4,CASSPGATHATNEKLFF,TGTGCCAGCAGCCCAGGGGCAACCCATGCAACTAATGAAAAACTGTTTTTT
-,TRBV7-8,-,TRBJ1-2,CASSSPRDNYGYTF,TGTGCCAGCAGCTCCCCTCGAGATAACTATGGCTACACCTTC